This is a list of T cell receptor beta chains from one sample in a study of cytomegalovirus exposure and HLA in healthy donors. The repertoire was sequenced with immunoSEQ multiplex PCR; TCRdb's copy has only in-frame clones and lacks some. The sample lists under 150,000 clones, 82% occurring once. The source material was PBMCs. These receptors all stem from a male donor in good health and CMV-seronegative. Both conserved end residues are part of each CDR3. D genes are given only for firm matches.

D gene,V gene,J gene,CDR3 protein
TRBD1,TRBV19,TRBJ1-3,CASRRTGVGNTIYF
.,TRBV21-1,TRBJ1-5,CASSSRDRGLINQPQHF
TRBD1,TRBV10-3,TRBJ1-1,CAISDTGTGKKAFF
TRBD1,TRBV2,TRBJ1-3,CASSGTGQGNTIYF
.,TRBV19,TRBJ1-1,CASSLQTFTEAFF
.,TRBV6-1,TRBJ2-6,CATSDRYTGANVLTF
.,TRBV6-5,TRBJ2-1,CASSYGVGAVGNEQFF
.,TRBV5-4,TRBJ2-3,CASSWSVRGSGLSTDTQYF
TRBD1,TRBV11-3,TRBJ2-7,CASIGPGQGAYEQYF
TRBD2,TRBV7-3,TRBJ2-1,CASSSGGGHEQFF
.,TRBV6-5,TRBJ2-5,CASSASFETQYF
.,TRBV20-1,TRBJ1-4,CSARLNEKLFF
TRBD1,TRBV7-6,TRBJ2-7,CASSLDRDRDSYEQYF
.,TRBV6-4,TRBJ2-1,CASSDRENEQFF
.,TRBV13,TRBJ1-1,CASSPGQMDTEAFF
TRBD2,TRBV19,TRBJ2-1,CASSIGTSGYNEQFF
TRBD2,TRBV2,TRBJ2-1,CASIWTSGSNEQFF
TRBD2,TRBV28,TRBJ2-7,CASRTTSGSSYEQYF
TRBD2,TRBV28,TRBJ2-3,CASSSSSGTRTDTQYF
TRBD2,TRBV7-9,TRBJ2-5,CSSRRLRSGRKQETQYF
.,TRBV7-9,TRBJ2-3,CASSLSFKDTVPTDTQYF
TRBD2,TRBV28,.,CASKTSGSYEQYF
.,TRBV28,TRBJ1-3,CASSFRGSGNTIYF
TRBD2,TRBV28,TRBJ2-3,CASSRRTSAHTDTQYF
.,TRBV7-9,TRBJ2-5,CASSLFGRTQYF
TRBD2,TRBV27,TRBJ2-1,CASSFSGRVRNEQFF
.,TRBV7-2,TRBJ2-7,CASSPSSDLSTYEQYF
TRBD2,TRBV19,TRBJ2-3,CASSAILPAGLAEGTDTQYF
.,TRBV18,TRBJ1-3,CASSPAEGSGNTIYF
TRBD2,TRBV6-6,TRBJ2-3,CASSGSGSTDTQYF
TRBD1,TRBV7-9,TRBJ2-3,CASSHGTGEPDTQYF
.,TRBV7-9,TRBJ2-6,CASSLESQGTYGANVLTF
.,TRBV5-5,TRBJ2-3,CASSLQVTDTQYF
.,TRBV29-1,TRBJ2-3,CSVGARITDTQYF
TRBD2,TRBV30,TRBJ2-3,CAWSRLAGADTQYF
TRBD2,TRBV10-2,TRBJ2-2,CASKLAGAVAGELFF
.,TRBV5-5,TRBJ2-5,CASSFDPRGDQETQYF
.,TRBV9,TRBJ2-7,CASSVAGGEGMYEQYF
.,TRBV6-1,TRBJ2-5,CASWDNKETQYF
.,TRBV19,TRBJ1-1,CASKTNQGTEAFF
.,TRBV4-3,TRBJ2-7,CASSQGRVTSSYEQYF
TRBD2,TRBV5-1,TRBJ2-7,CASSFGLDGEQYF
.,TRBV11-3,TRBJ1-5,CATRGFQAWPQHF